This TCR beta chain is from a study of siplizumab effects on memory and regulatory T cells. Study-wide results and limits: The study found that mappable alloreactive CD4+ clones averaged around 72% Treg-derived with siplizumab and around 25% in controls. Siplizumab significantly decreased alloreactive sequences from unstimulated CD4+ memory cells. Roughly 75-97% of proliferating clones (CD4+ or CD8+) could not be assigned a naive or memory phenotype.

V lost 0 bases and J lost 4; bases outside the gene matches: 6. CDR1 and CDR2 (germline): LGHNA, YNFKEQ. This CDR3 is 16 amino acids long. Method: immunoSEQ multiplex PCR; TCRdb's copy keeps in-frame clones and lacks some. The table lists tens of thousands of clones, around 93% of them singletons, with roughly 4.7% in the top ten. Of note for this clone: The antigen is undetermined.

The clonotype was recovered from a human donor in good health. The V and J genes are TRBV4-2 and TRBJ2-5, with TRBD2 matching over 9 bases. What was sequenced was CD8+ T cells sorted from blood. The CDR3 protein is CASSQDPAGGPETQYF. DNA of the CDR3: TGTGCCAGCAGCCAAGATCCTGCGGGGGGGCCAGAGACCCAGTACTTC.